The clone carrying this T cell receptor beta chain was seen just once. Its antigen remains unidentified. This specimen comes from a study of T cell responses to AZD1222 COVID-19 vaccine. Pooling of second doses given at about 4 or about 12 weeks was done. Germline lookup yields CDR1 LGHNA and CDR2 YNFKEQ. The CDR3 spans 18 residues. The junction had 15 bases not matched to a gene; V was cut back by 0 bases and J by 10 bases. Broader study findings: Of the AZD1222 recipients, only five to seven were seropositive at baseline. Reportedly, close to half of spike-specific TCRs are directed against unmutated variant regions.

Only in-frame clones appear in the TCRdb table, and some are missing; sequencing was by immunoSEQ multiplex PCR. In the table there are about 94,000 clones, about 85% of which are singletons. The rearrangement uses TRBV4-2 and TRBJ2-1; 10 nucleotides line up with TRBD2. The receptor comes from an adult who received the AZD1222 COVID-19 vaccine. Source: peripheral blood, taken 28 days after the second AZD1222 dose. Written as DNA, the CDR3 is TGTGCCAGCAGCCAAGATGTCGGAGCGGGGGGGCGCCCAAAGGAGCAGTTCTTC. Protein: CASSQDVGAGGRPKEQFF.